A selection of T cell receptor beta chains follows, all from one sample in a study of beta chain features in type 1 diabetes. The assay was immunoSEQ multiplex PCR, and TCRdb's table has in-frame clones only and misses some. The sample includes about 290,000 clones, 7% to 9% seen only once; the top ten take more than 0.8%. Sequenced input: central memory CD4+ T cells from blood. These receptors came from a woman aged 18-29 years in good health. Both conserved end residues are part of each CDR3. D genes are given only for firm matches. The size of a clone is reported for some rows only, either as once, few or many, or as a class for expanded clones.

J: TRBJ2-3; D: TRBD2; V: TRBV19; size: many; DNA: TGTGCCAGTAGTACCACGGGAGGGGATACGCAGTATTTT; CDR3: CASSTTGGDTQYF
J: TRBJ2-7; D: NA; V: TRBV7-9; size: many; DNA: TGTGCCAGCAGCTTACAGGGAGCCTCCTACGAGCAGTACTTC; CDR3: CASSLQGASYEQYF
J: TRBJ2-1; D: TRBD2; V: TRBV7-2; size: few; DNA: TGTGCCAGCAGCTCCGGGACTAGCGGCACTAATGAGCAGTTCTTC; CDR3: CASSSGTSGTNEQFF
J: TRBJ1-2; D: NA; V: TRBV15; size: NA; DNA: TGTGCCACCAGCAGAGGCGCGGGCTATGGCTACACCTTC; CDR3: CATSRGAGYGYTF
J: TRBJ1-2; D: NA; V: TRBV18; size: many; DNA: TGTGCCAGCTCACCACGCCAACCGACGGGCTACACCTTC; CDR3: CASSPRQPTGYTF
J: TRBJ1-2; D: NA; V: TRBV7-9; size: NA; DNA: TGTGCCAGCAGCGCCGCGAGCGGAAGCGCTAACTATGGCTACACCTTC; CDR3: CASSAASGSANYGYTF
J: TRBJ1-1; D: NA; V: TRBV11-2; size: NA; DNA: TGTGCCAGCAGCCCCCAGACCCTAATACGGAACACTGAAGCTTTCTTT; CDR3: CASSPQTLIRNTEAFF
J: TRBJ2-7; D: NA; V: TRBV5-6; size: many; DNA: TGTGCCAGCAGCTCCTACTACGAGCAGTACTTC; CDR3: CASSSYYEQYF
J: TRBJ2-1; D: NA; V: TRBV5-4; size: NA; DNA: TGTGCCAGCAGCGACGACAGGAGGGGTGGCTCCTACAATGAGCAGTTCTTC; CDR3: CASSDDRRGGSYNEQFF
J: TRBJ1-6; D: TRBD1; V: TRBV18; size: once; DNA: TGTGCCAGTTCACCCCAGGGGGAGGGTTCACCCCTCCACTTT; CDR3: CASSPQGEGSPLHF
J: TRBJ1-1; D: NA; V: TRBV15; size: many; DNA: TGTGCCACCAGCAGAAAACCGGATACTGAAGCTTTCTTT; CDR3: CATSRKPDTEAFF
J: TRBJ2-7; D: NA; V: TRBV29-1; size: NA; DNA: TGCAGCGTTGAAGGGGACGGGGGCGTAGAGCAGTACTTC; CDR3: CSVEGDGGVEQYF
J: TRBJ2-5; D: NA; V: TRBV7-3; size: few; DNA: TGTGCCAGCAGCTTAGGATCTGCTGGAGGGGACGAGACCCAGTACTTC; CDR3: CASSLGSAGGDETQYF
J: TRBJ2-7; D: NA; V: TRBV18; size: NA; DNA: TGTGCCAGCTCACCGGCTCCCTCATCGGGTTACGAGCAGTACTTC; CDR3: CASSPAPSSGYEQYF
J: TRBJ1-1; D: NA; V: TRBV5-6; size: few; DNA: TGTGCCAGCAGCTTGGGACGGACTAAAATGAACACTGAAGCTTTCTTT; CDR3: CASSLGRTKMNTEAFF
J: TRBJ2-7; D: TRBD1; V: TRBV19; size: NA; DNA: TGTGCCAGTAGTATTCGGGGACAGCCAAATTCCTACGAGCAGTACTTC; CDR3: CASSIRGQPNSYEQYF
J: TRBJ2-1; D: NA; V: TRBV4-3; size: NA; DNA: TGCGCCAGCAGCCAAATTACTCTCCTCACGAGTGAGCAGTTCTTC; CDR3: CASSQITLLTSEQFF
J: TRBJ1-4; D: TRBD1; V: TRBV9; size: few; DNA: TGTGCCAGCAGCGGGACAGGGGTAGCGGAAAAACTGTTTTTT; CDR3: CASSGTGVAEKLFF
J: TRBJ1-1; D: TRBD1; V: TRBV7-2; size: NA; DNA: TGTGCCAGCAGTTCCCCGACAGGGTTTGTCACTGAAGCTTTCTTT; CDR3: CASSSPTGFVTEAFF
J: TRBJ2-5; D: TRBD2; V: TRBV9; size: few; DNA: TGTGCCAGCAGCGTAGCGGGACTAGCGGGAGGAGAGACCCAGTACTTC; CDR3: CASSVAGLAGGETQYF
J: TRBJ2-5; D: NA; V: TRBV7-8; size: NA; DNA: TGTGCCAGCAGCGTAGATAATGGGGAGACCCAGTACTTC; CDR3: CASSVDNGETQYF
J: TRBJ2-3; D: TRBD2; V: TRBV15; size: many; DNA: TGTGCCACCAGCAGAGACCGAGCGGGAGTAGGAGATACGCAGTATTTT; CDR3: CATSRDRAGVGDTQYF
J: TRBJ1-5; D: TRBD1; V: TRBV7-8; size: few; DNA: TGTGCCAGCAGCCTGGGGACAGGGTGGAATCAGCCCCAGCATTTT; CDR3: CASSLGTGWNQPQHF
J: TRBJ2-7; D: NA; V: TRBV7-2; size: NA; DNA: TGTGCCAGCAGGTCAGGGTTACGCGAGCAGTACTTC; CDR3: CASRSGLREQYF
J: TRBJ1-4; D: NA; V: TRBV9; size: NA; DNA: TGTGCCAGCAGCGCCCGACCGCCTCCTAATGAAAAACTGTTTTTT; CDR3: CASSARPPPNEKLFF
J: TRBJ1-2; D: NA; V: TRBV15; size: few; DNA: TGTGCCACCAGCAGTGGGACATCCTCAGTATCTCATGGCTACACCTTC; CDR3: CATSSGTSSVSHGYTF
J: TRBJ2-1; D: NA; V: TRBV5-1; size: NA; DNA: TGCGCCAGCAGCTTGCTCCCGGCAGGGGAGAATGAGCAGTTCTTC; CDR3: CASSLLPAGENEQFF
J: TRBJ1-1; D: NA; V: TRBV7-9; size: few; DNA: TGTTCCAGCAGTCTAATGAACACTGAAGCTTTCTTT; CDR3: CSSSLMNTEAFF
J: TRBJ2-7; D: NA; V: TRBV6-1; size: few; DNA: TGTGCCAGCCGGCCGGGTCCCGGCGAGCAGTACTTC; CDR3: CASRPGPGEQYF
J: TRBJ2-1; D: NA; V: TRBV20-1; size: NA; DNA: TGCAGTGCTAGACGGGGCACTGAGCAGTTCTTC; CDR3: CSARRGTEQFF
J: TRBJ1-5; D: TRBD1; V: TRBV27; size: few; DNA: TGTGCCAGCAGGCGAGGGGGCAGGTCCGCTCAGCCCCAGCATTTT; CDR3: CASRRGGRSAQPQHF